The rows below give T cell receptor beta chains drawn from one sample of a study of T-cell memory formation after mild COVID-19. TCRdb reprocessed the 5' RACE reads with MiXCR, giving one entry per CDR3 protein. The sample has hundreds of thousands of distinct CDR3 sequences; 20% to 25% are singletons. The material sequenced was PBMCs or a T cell subset sorted from them (not recorded which). These TCRs come from an adult woman who had mild COVID-19 (a few samples of this study predate the infection). Cell type and time point are not known. CDR3s include the opening cysteine and the closing phenylalanine or tryptophan. The D gene is left open where the match is weak. The size of a clone is reported for some rows only, either as once, few or many, or as a class for expanded clones.

J	D	size	V	CDR3	DNA
TRBJ2-7	NA	NA	TRBV29-1	CSVEGSQYEQYF	TGCAGCGTTGAGGGCTCCCAGTACGAGCAGTACTTC
TRBJ2-3	NA	few	TRBV11-2	CASRHGWGSTLTSSTDTQYF	TGTGCCAGCAGACACGGGTGGGGGTCAACCCTAACCTCGTCTACAGATACGCAGTATTTT
TRBJ2-1	TRBD2	few	TRBV12-3/TRBV12-4	CASSFWGGSYNEQFF	TGTGCCAGCAGTTTTTGGGGGGGCTCCTACAATGAGCAGTTCTTC
TRBJ2-3	NA	few	TRBV5-1	CASSLGSVPTDTQYF	TGCGCCAGCAGCTTGGGTTCAGTACCCACAGATACGCAGTATTTT
TRBJ1-5	NA	NA	TRBV6-6	CASSAREEFNQPQHF	TGTGCCAGCAGTGCCCGTGAGGAATTCAATCAGCCCCAGCATTTT
TRBJ1-3	NA	once	TRBV14	CASSQRVSGNTIYF	TGTGCCAGCAGCCAAAGGGTATCGGGAAACACCATATATTTT
TRBJ1-3	NA	NA	TRBV6-6	CASSYSGGFSGNTIYF	TGTGCCAGCAGTTACTCGGGGGGGTTCTCTGGAAACACCATATATTTT
TRBJ2-1	NA	once	TRBV5-1	CASNQGVDNEQFF	TGCGCCAGCAACCAGGGTGTAGACAATGAGCAGTTCTTC
TRBJ2-7	NA	NA	TRBV6-5	CASTWGPGLYEQYF	TGTGCCAGCACTTGGGGGCCCGGGCTCTACGAGCAGTACTTC
TRBJ2-1	TRBD2	NA	TRBV20-1	CSARIGQRETRLYNEQFF	TGCAGTGCTAGAATAGGCCAGCGGGAGACCCGCTTGTACAATGAGCAGTTCTTC
TRBJ1-3	NA	few	TRBV20-1	CSAIQSRSGNTIYF	TGCAGTGCTATCCAGTCCCGCTCTGGAAACACCATATATTTT
TRBJ1-1	NA	few	TRBV12-3/TRBV12-4	CASRPSATWGPGRKNTEAFF	TGTGCCAGCAGGCCTAGTGCCACATGGGGCCCCGGACGGAAGAACACTGAAGCTTTCTTT
TRBJ1-5	NA	NA	TRBV7-2	CASTQDGNSNQPQHF	TGTGCCAGCACCCAGGACGGCAATAGCAATCAGCCCCAGCATTTT
TRBJ1-5	NA	few	TRBV2	CASSWDRSNQPQHF	TGTGCCAGCAGTTGGGACCGTAGCAATCAGCCCCAGCATTTT
TRBJ1-5	NA	NA	TRBV6-1	CASSDLGQPQHF	TGTGCCAGCAGTGATCTGGGTCAGCCCCAGCATTTT
TRBJ2-7	NA	few	TRBV4-2	CASSQGAGPLGEQYF	TGTGCCAGCAGCCAAGGGGCAGGGCCACTTGGAGAGCAGTACTTC
TRBJ1-1	NA	NA	TRBV12-3/TRBV12-4	CASSRWGGGTLNTEAFF	TGTGCCAGCAGCCGCTGGGGGGGTGGGACTCTGAACACTGAAGCTTTCTTT
TRBJ2-5	NA	many	TRBV7-2	CASSLNPTGLETQYF	TGTGCCAGCAGCTTAAACCCGACAGGCTTAGAGACCCAGTACTTC
TRBJ2-1	TRBD2	NA	TRBV6-2/TRBV6-3	CASSYGLAAHNNEQFF	TGTGCCAGCAGTTACGGGCTAGCGGCCCATAACAATGAGCAGTTCTTC
TRBJ2-3	NA	NA	TRBV7-9	CASSSSTDLLTSTDTQYF	TGTGCCAGCAGCTCGTCGACAGACCTTCTGACTAGCACAGATACGCAGTATTTT
TRBJ2-5	TRBD2	few	TRBV7-7	CASSRDSGGGPETQYF	TGTGCCAGCAGCCGCGACAGCGGGGGGGGGCCAGAGACCCAGTACTTC
TRBJ1-1	NA	NA	TRBV3-1	CASSQTGPTWGGTEAFF	TGTGCCAGCAGCCAGACCGGACCGACATGGGGCGGCACTGAAGCTTTCTTT
TRBJ1-1	TRBD1	NA	TRBV12-3/TRBV12-4	CASSLRDRVEAFF	TGTGCCAGCAGTCTCCGAGACAGGGTTGAAGCTTTCTTT
TRBJ2-3	NA	NA	TRBV12-3/TRBV12-4	CASSFRDHLFGDTQYF	TGTGCCAGCAGTTTCAGGGACCACCTATTCGGAGATACGCAGTATTTT
TRBJ2-1	NA	few	TRBV11-2	CASSLGTLSSYNEQFF	TGTGCCAGCAGCTTAGGTACCCTATCATCCTACAATGAGCAGTTCTTC
TRBJ2-5	TRBD1	NA	TRBV20-1	CSARGTGVETQYF	TGCAGTGCTAGAGGGACAGGGGTAGAGACCCAGTACTTC
TRBJ2-5	NA	few	TRBV20-1	CSARGTGETQYF	TGCAGTGCTAGAGGAACTGGAGAGACCCAGTACTTC
TRBJ2-1	TRBD2	NA	TRBV24-1	CATSDSGGRVRRNEQFF	TGTGCCACCAGTGATTCCGGGGGGAGGGTGAGAAGGAATGAGCAGTTCTTC
TRBJ2-3	TRBD2	NA	TRBV11-2	CASSLSLAGRGTDTQYF	TGTGCCAGCAGCTTATCGTTAGCGGGAAGGGGCACAGATACGCAGTATTTT
TRBJ2-3	TRBD2	few	TRBV7-9	CASSLDERGTPFSTDTQYF	TGTGCCAGCAGCTTAGACGAGCGGGGGACTCCTTTTAGCACAGATACGCAGTATTTT
TRBJ1-2	NA	NA	TRBV6-4	CASSETGNNGYTF	TGTGCCAGCAGTGAAACAGGGAACAACGGCTACACCTTC
TRBJ2-2	NA	few	TRBV7-3	CASSPRLGTGELFF	TGTGCCAGCAGCCCAAGACTGGGAACCGGGGAGCTGTTTTTT
TRBJ2-1	TRBD2	NA	TRBV4-1	CASSPNLGTSGRYEQFF	TGCGCCAGCAGCCCTAATTTAGGGACTAGCGGGAGATATGAGCAGTTCTTC
TRBJ1-2	NA	NA	TRBV4-2	CASSQASHYGYTF	TGTGCCAGCAGCCAAGCCAGCCACTATGGCTACACCTTC
TRBJ2-5	NA	NA	TRBV27	CASSSQGPQETQYF	TGTGCCAGCAGTTCTCAGGGTCCGCAAGAGACCCAGTACTTC
TRBJ1-6	NA	few	TRBV19	CASSIGSITDSPLHF	TGTGCCAGTAGTATAGGCTCGATAACTGATTCACCCCTCCACTTT
TRBJ1-2	NA	NA	TRBV7-9	CASAPGSVGYGYTF	TGTGCCAGCGCTCCGGGGTCGGTGGGCTATGGCTACACCTTC
TRBJ2-5	NA	few	TRBV3-1	CASSQEASTQYF	TGTGCCAGCAGCCAAGAGGCCAGCACCCAGTACTTC
TRBJ1-1	TRBD1	few	TRBV6-1	CASSPPQGEHTEAFF	TGTGCCAGCAGCCCACCCCAGGGGGAACACACTGAAGCTTTCTTT
TRBJ2-1	NA	NA	TRBV20-1	CSANFGGSYNEQFF	TGCAGTGCTAATTTTGGCGGTTCCTACAATGAGCAGTTCTTC
TRBJ1-4	NA	NA	TRBV2	CASSDPTQFATNEKLFF	TGTGCCAGCAGTGATCCTACACAGTTTGCAACTAATGAAAAACTGTTTTTT